This T cell receptor beta chain emerged from a study of blood T cells in healthy people across ages. Overall study results and limits: The recorded TCR beta diversity per million T cells decreased in a roughly linear manner with age.

This clonotype was observed many times. Its cognate antigen is unknown. Per individual sample, total RNA of at least 5.5 micrograms was extracted. Combining a sample-barcoded 5' primer with a J-beta primer mix, a second PCR ran for about 6 to 11 cycles. A template-switch adaptor containing 12 random nucleotides labeled each cDNA molecule. Each CDR3 protein is one row after TCRdb ran MiXCR on the 5' RACE reads. The sample consists of roughly 500,000 distinct CDR3 sequences, about 26% of them appearing once. The CDR3 sequence is 11 residues long. The V end was cut by 5 bases, the J end by 4 bases, with 5 bases between.

Sequenced sample: blood. The V call is TRBV12-3 or TRBV12-4, the J call TRBJ2-5; D unclear. This clonotype was obtained from a woman in her 70s in good health. As DNA, the CDR3 is TGTGCCAGCAGTGCCAGAGAGACCCAGTACTTC. The encoded protein is CASSARETQYF.